The clone carrying this T cell receptor (beta chain) was recorded at least ten times. The antigen is unknown. Noted time point: newly diagnosed GD, antithyroid drugs for less than 3 months. From RNA extracted from PBMCs, the TCR library was made. This sample is drawn from a study of regulatory T cells in long-lasting Graves disease. Study conclusions and caveats: New patients shared roughly 980 public clonotypes, fewer than the approximately 2,500 shared by persistent patients.

This CDR3 region has 14 residues. V shed 4 bases and J shed 4 bases, with 12 bases lying between them. The germline V gene encodes CDR1 SGHRS and CDR2 YFSETQ. Arm-PCR of CDR3 regions and iRepertoire HTBI primers were the basis on which TCR beta libraries were built. Study processing details: Identification across samples found fewer than 65 TRBV and over 12 TRBJ segments. TCRdb re-analysed the multiplex PCR reads in MiXCR, keeping a single row per CDR3 protein. It is TCRdb's table, rather than the study itself, that gives the V and J calls and clone size. The sample shows more than 350,000 distinct CDR3 sequences, around 14% of them seen only once. Another study also made use of these data, one on T cells in Graves' hyperthyroidism and ophthalmopathy. That investigation notes: Graves' hyperthyroidism is called stable when ophthalmopathy does not progress within 18 months. Ophthalmopathy was distinguished from stable hyperthyroidism by 13 V-J signatures.

The receptor was derived from a woman aged 30 to 39 with Graves disease. V usage is TRBV5-1 and J usage is TRBJ2-1, with a possible D match to TRBD1 (5 bases). The sequences come from peripheral blood mononuclear cells (PBMCs), collected at new diagnosis, from a patient treated with antithyroid drugs. The CDR3 coding sequence is TGCGCCAGCAGCCGAGACAGCCTATACAATGAGCAGTTCTTC. This codes for CASSRDSLYNEQFF.